The 5 T cell receptor beta chains below all came from one sample that was sequenced in a study of cytomegalovirus exposure and HLA in healthy donors. The PCR used 60 Vbeta and 13 Jbeta primers. Libraries were prepared by immunoSEQ multiplex PCR; TCRdb keeps only in-frame clonotypes and omits some of them. The top ten hold less than 4.5% of the sample, which has more than 150,000 clones, about 84% seen once. The source material was PBMCs. These receptors originate from a middle-aged man in good health and CMV-seronegative.

The J gene is TRBJ1-4, the V gene TRBV14; tentative D call: TRBD1 (6 bases). Trimming shortened V by 0 bases and J by 4 bases, and 12 bases separated the two germline ends. The CDR3 has 16 amino acids. Germline lookup yields CDR1 SGHDN and CDR2 FVKESK. The CDR3 loop reads CASSQDRTEFNEKLFF. The CDR3 DNA follows: TGTGCCAGCAGCCAAGATCGGACAGAATTTAATGAAAAACTGTTTTTT.

The chain has TRBV7-2 and TRBJ1-1; D remains unclear. The CDR3 length is 14 residues. V gave up 5 bases and J gave up 7 bases, with 17 bases separating them. Germline V gives CDR1 SGHTA, CDR2 FQGNSA. The CDR3 sequence: CASSLTGSRGEAFF. In nucleotides, the CDR3 is TGTGCCAGCAGCCTCACCGGGTCCAGAGGTGAAGCTTTCTTT.

This chain connects TRBV7-9 to TRBJ1-6; D ambiguous. The germline gives CDR1 SEHNR, CDR2 FQNEAQ (reference sequence). CDR3 size: 13 residues. Trimming took 4 bases from V and 5 from J, leaving 6 bases between them. CDR3 in DNA: TGTGCCAGCAGCTGGGCAAATAATTCACCCCTCCACTTT. It yields the protein CASSWANNSPLHF. Full variable domain (remainder filled in from reference TRBV7-9 and TRBJ1-6): DTGVSQNPRHKITKRGQNVTFRCDPISEHNRLYWYRQTLGQGPEFLTYFQNEAQLEKSRLLSDRFSAERPKGSFSTLEIQRTEQGDSAMYLCASSWANNSPLHFGNGTRLTVT.

V is TRBV15 and J is TRBJ2-7, with 9 bases lining up with TRBD1. This CDR3 is 13 amino acids long. The V gene's germline CDR1 is LNHNV and CDR2 YYDKDF (reference sequence). V lost 8 bases, J lost 3 bases, and 5 bases stayed unmatched. The CDR3 bases are TGTGCCACCGGGGACAGGGTCAACTACGAGCAGTACTTC. Translating gives CATGDRVNYEQYF.

The genes are TRBV5-6 and TRBJ1-4; D not resolved. The CDR3 sequence is 13 residues long. Between the trimmed V and J ends, which lost 4 bases and 8 bases, there was a span of 12 bases. From germline, CDR1 is SGHDT and CDR2 YYEEEE. The chain's CDR3 is CASSRVEGEKLFF. The CDR3 DNA follows: TGTGCCAGCAGCCGGGTCGAAGGCGAAAAACTGTTTTTT.